The clone carrying this TCR beta chain was observed at least ten times. The antigen is undetermined. Time point noted: sample taken at primary tumor resection. Samples were obtained from some 70 donors, all untreated early-stage non-small cell lung cancer patients. In each case, whole RNA from tumor, nontumor lung or frozen PBMC was sequenced unsorted. TCRdb analysed the 5' RACE reads with MiXCR anew, one entry per CDR3 protein. The sample records 45,000 to 55,000 distinct CDR3 sequences, roughly 5.7% being singletons. The data were taken from a study of spatial heterogeneity in lung cancer. Overall study: Unique TCR and UMI combinations averaged more than ten appearances each in raw reads.

The ends were cut back, 1 base at V and 0 bases at J, with 12 bases in the middle. The CDR3 totals 16 residues. Germline values: CDR1 MGHRA, CDR2 YSYEKL. The study, taken as a whole, reports: Ubiquitous expanded tumor TCRs appeared in blood more at resection than follow-up.

This receptor was taken from a male donor with early-stage non-small cell lung cancer. Sequenced here: PBMCs, sampled at surgery. This sequence joins TRBV4-1 and TRBJ2-5; D possibly corresponds to TRBD2 (6 bases). The CDR3 DNA follows: TGCGCCAGCAGCCAAGCCGGCGGAGGGGACCAAGAGACCCAGTACTTC. It is translated as CASSQAGGGDQETQYF.